The present T cell receptor (beta chain) was sequenced within a study of blood T cell repertoires in COVID-19. Study in general: The United States, Italy and Spain were the sources of the acute and convalescent COVID-19 samples. In each case, the material was cDNA or gDNA derived from T cells, B-cell-depleted T cells, or PBMCs.

In germline, CDR1 is MNHEY, CDR2 SVGEGT. CDR3 length: 20 amino acids. Trimming removed 4 bases from V and 1 base from J; junction bases left unmatched: 18. Authors' data handling: Reference gene primer amplification yielded estimated nucleated cell counts. Only in-frame clones appear in the TCRdb table, and some are missing; sequencing was by immunoSEQ multiplex PCR. The V and J calls and clone size come from that table; D and trimming were worked out from the DNA. The sample contains fewer than 130,000 clones, roughly 76% of which appear only once. The receptor's source is a woman aged 55 to 70 with acute or convalescent COVID-19. The sample was peripheral blood. V and J are TRBV6-2 or TRBV6-3 and TRBJ1-5; TRBD1 aligns across 8 bases. The CDR3, as DNA: TGTGCCAGCAGTTCAATGCGGTCCGGCAGGGGGCCTTTAAGCAATCAGCCCCAGCATTTT. Translating it yields CASSSMRSGRGPLSNQPQHF.